The rows below give T cell receptor beta chains drawn from one sample of a study of cytomegalovirus exposure and HLA in healthy donors. The data were produced by immunoSEQ multiplex PCR, yet TCRdb's version contains in-frame clones alone and is incomplete. The table lists more than 150,000 clones, approximately 84% of them singletons. What was sequenced was PBMCs. Receptors were obtained from a woman aged 45-65 years in good health and CMV-seropositive. CDR3s include the opening cysteine and the closing phenylalanine or tryptophan. Fields, in order: CDR3 protein, CDR3 DNA, D gene, clone size, J gene, V gene. The D gene is left open where the match is weak. For some rows the clone size is stated as once, few or many, or as a class when expanded; others skip it.

CDR3aa: CASRPQGRQPQHF
CDR3nt: TGTGCCAGCAGACCACAGGGTCGTCAGCCCCAGCATTTT
d_gene: -
abundance: -
j_gene: TRBJ1-5
v_gene: TRBV7-2

CDR3aa: CASSPGQANTEAFF
CDR3nt: TGTGCCAGCAGCCCCGGACAGGCGAACACTGAAGCTTTCTTT
d_gene: TRBD1
abundance: -
j_gene: TRBJ1-1
v_gene: TRBV11-2

CDR3aa: CAISQQTGGTEAFF
CDR3nt: TGTGCCATCAGCCAACAGACAGGGGGCACTGAAGCTTTCTTT
d_gene: TRBD1
abundance: few
j_gene: TRBJ1-1
v_gene: TRBV10-3

CDR3aa: CASSVDRMDRDYYGYTF
CDR3nt: TGTGCCAGCAGCGTAGATCGGATGGACAGGGATTACTATGGCTACACCTTC
d_gene: TRBD1
abundance: -
j_gene: TRBJ1-2
v_gene: TRBV9

CDR3aa: CASGVGAQGVPADPMSPLHF
CDR3nt: TGCGCCAGCGGCGTAGGAGCACAGGGGGTTCCCGCAGACCCTATGTCACCCCTCCACTTT
d_gene: TRBD1
abundance: -
j_gene: TRBJ1-6
v_gene: TRBV10-1

CDR3aa: CASSQETGVIGYTF
CDR3nt: TGCGCCAGCAGCCAAGAGACAGGGGTGATTGGCTACACCTTC
d_gene: TRBD1
abundance: -
j_gene: TRBJ1-2
v_gene: TRBV4-1

CDR3aa: CASSFDRLAYEQYF
CDR3nt: TGTGCCAGCAGTTTCGACAGGTTAGCCTACGAGCAGTACTTC
d_gene: -
abundance: -
j_gene: TRBJ2-7
v_gene: TRBV6-5

CDR3aa: CASSETGTPGRYGYTF
CDR3nt: TGTGCCAGCAGCGAGACAGGAACCCCAGGACGTTATGGCTACACCTTC
d_gene: -
abundance: -
j_gene: TRBJ1-2
v_gene: TRBV27

CDR3aa: CASSPGGPINTGELFF
CDR3nt: TGCGCCAGCAGCCCCGGAGGCCCCATTAACACCGGGGAGCTGTTTTTT
d_gene: -
abundance: once
j_gene: TRBJ2-2
v_gene: TRBV5-1

CDR3aa: CASSLKGRGQGETQYF
CDR3nt: TGTGCCAGCAGCTTAAAGGGCAGGGGGCAGGGGGAGACCCAGTACTTC
d_gene: TRBD1
abundance: -
j_gene: TRBJ2-5
v_gene: TRBV7-3

CDR3aa: CASSLALPGYGDTQYF
CDR3nt: TGTGCCAGCAGCTTAGCGCTTCCAGGATATGGGGATACGCAGTATTTT
d_gene: -
abundance: once
j_gene: TRBJ2-3
v_gene: TRBV7-2

CDR3aa: CASSLTTGTNEKLFF
CDR3nt: TGTGCCAGCAGCTTAACGACAGGAACTAATGAAAAACTGTTTTTT
d_gene: -
abundance: once
j_gene: TRBJ1-4
v_gene: TRBV7-9

CDR3aa: CASSRDRGRFGEQYF
CDR3nt: TGTGCCAGCAGCCGGGACAGGGGGCGCTTCGGCGAGCAGTACTTC
d_gene: TRBD1
abundance: -
j_gene: TRBJ2-7
v_gene: TRBV16

CDR3aa: CASSFPLEGEQYF
CDR3nt: TGCGCCAGCAGCTTCCCTCTTGAGGGCGAGCAGTACTTC
d_gene: -
abundance: -
j_gene: TRBJ2-7
v_gene: TRBV5-1

CDR3aa: CASSEAGTNTGELFF
CDR3nt: TGTGCCAGCAGTGAAGCCGGGACAAACACCGGGGAGCTGTTTTTT
d_gene: -
abundance: -
j_gene: TRBJ2-2
v_gene: TRBV25-1

CDR3aa: CASGTGEDEQYF
CDR3nt: TGTGCCAGTGGGACAGGGGAAGACGAGCAGTACTTC
d_gene: TRBD1
abundance: few
j_gene: TRBJ2-7
v_gene: TRBV6-5

CDR3aa: CARSWDRGIYNEQFF
CDR3nt: TGTGCCAGAAGCTGGGACAGGGGAATCTACAATGAGCAGTTCTTC
d_gene: TRBD1
abundance: -
j_gene: TRBJ2-1
v_gene: TRBV5-3

CDR3aa: CASSAKGFANTGELFF
CDR3nt: TGTGCCAGCAGTGCGAAGGGGTTCGCGAACACCGGGGAGCTGTTTTTT
d_gene: -
abundance: -
j_gene: TRBJ2-2
v_gene: TRBV6-1